This entry lists 19 T cell receptor beta chains sequenced from one sample in a study of T cell repertoires in aging, cancer and after chemotherapy. Multiplex touch-down PCR with TRB-A/B primers amplified rearranged V-D-J TRB sequences. MiXCR was run by TCRdb on the multiplex PCR reads, yielding one entry per CDR3 protein. The sample includes over 10,000 distinct CDR3 sequences, around 23% of them seen just once. The template was genomic DNA from peripheral blood, not RNA. Sample: blood. The receptors stem from a human donor in good health.

The CDR3 sequence is CSARDLVRISYNSPLHF. CDR3 coding DNA: TGCAGTGCTAGAGATCTAGTCAGGATTTCCTATAATTCACCCCTCCACTTT. The gene calls are TRBV20-1 and TRBJ1-6; D not resolved. V was trimmed by 0 bases and J by 1 base, leaving 13 bases between them. The CDR3 runs 17 residues. Germline V gene lookup returns CDR1 DFQATT and CDR2 SNEGSKA (reference sequence).

This clonotype was observed a handful of times. The chain combines TRBV28 with TRBJ1-1; a possible D gene is TRBD1 (6 bases). There are 14 residues in the CDR3. Trimming stripped 7 bases from V and 3 bases from J, with 15 bases between. Germline lookup yields CDR1 MDHEN and CDR2 SYDVKM. In DNA, the CDR3 is TGTGCCAGCACAAAACAGGGCGGTCACACTGAAGCTTTCTTT. Amino acid sequence: CASTKQGGHTEAFF.

This rearrangement joins TRBV25-1 to TRBJ1-6; D gene unclear. The CDR3 contains 15 residues. Trimming cost V 1 base and J 9 bases, with 13 bases left between them. Germline V gives CDR1 MGHDK, CDR2 SYGVNS. DNA for the CDR3: TGTGCCAGCAGTGAATTCGAAATTTTTGGTTCACCCCTCCACTTT. Amino acids: CASSEFEIFGSPLHF.

The rearrangement joins TRBV9 to TRBJ2-3, with a weak D call TRBD1 (6 bases). CDR3 length equals 13 residues. The germline V and J ends were trimmed by 2 bases and 8 bases, with 12 bases remaining between them. CDR1 is SGDLS and CDR2 is YYNGEE in the germline V gene. As DNA, the CDR3 is TGTGCCAGCAGCGTTGAACAGGGCGCTACGCAGTATTTT. It translates to CASSVEQGATQYF. The whole variable domain, remainder taken from reference TRBV9 and TRBJ2-3, is DSGVTQTPKHLITATGQRVTLRCSPRSGDLSVYWYQQSLDQGLQFLIQYYNGEERAKGNILERFSAQQFPDLHSELNLSSLELGDSALYFCASSVEQGATQYFGPGTRLTVL.

The gene calls are TRBV30 and TRBJ2-5, with a tentative D call TRBD2 (6 bases). Looked up from germline, CDR1 is GTSNPN and CDR2 is SVGIG (reference sequence). Trimming removed 3 bases at V and 4 bases at J, with 15 bases between. This CDR3 comprises 14 residues. The CDR3 reads CAWRMGGVGETQYF. In nucleotides, the CDR3 is TGTGCCTGGAGGATGGGCGGGGTGGGAGAGACCCAGTACTTC. Using reference TRBV30 and TRBJ2-5 for the parts outside the CDR3, the full variable domain is SQTIHQWPATLVQPVGSPLSLECTVEGTSNPNLYWYRQAAGRGLQLLFYSVGIGQISSEVPQNLSASRPQDRQFILSSKKLLLSDSGFYLCAWRMGGVGETQYFGPGTRLLVL.

The chain has TRBV7-2 and TRBJ1-5, with D maybe TRBD1 (6 bases). Germline V gene lookup returns CDR1 SGHTA and CDR2 FQGNSA. The CDR3 runs to 14 residues. Trimming pared 0 bases from V and 7 bases from J, leaving 10 bases between. CDR3 sequence reads: CASSLARGGQPQHF. In DNA form, the CDR3 reads TGTGCCAGCAGCTTAGCGCGGGGGGGCCAGCCCCAGCATTTT.

This chain joins TRBV5-1 and TRBJ2-3; the match to TRBD2 covers 7 bases. CDR1 and CDR2 from the germline V gene are SGHRS and YFSETQ. The CDR3 spans 15 residues. The J segment lost 2 bases and the V segment lost 2 bases, leaving 5 bases of the junction unmatched. The CDR3: CASSFSGHDTDTQYF. In DNA, the CDR3 is TGCGCCAGCAGCTTTAGCGGGCATGACACAGATACGCAGTATTTT.

Points on this clonotype: One junction end does not reproduce the germline sequence, and a read error may be involved. The chain uses TRBV28 and TRBJ1-2, with D possibly matching TRBD1 (6 bases). The CDR3 is made up of 13 amino acids. CDR1 is MDHEN, CDR2 SYDVKM, per germline. The CDR3 region is CVSSLDSMYGYTF. In nucleotides, the CDR3 is TGTGTCAGCAGCCTGGACAGCATGTATGGCTACACCTTC.

The chain has TRBV6-5 and TRBJ1-6; possible D gene TRBD1, 5 bases. Germline lookup yields CDR1 MNHEY and CDR2 SVGAGI. The CDR3 has 16 residues. Trimming cost V 1 base and J 7 bases, with 14 bases left between them. The CDR3 DNA reads as TGTGCCAGCAGTTACTTCCCTCCAGGGTGGAATTCACCCCTCCACTTT. Encoded protein: CASSYFPPGWNSPLHF.

The gene calls are TRBV12-3 or TRBV12-4 and TRBJ2-7; no firm D call. Trimming cost V 3 bases and J 2 bases, with 11 bases left between them. The CDR3 has 14 amino acids. CDR3 DNA sequence: TGTGCCAGCAGTTTGAGCCACTCCACCTACGAGCAGTACTTC. Translated, it gives CASSLSHSTYEQYF.

By its share, this clonotype is medium-sized. This chain connects TRBV7-9 to TRBJ1-2; no clear D gene. CDR1 and CDR2 from the germline V gene are SEHNR and FQNEAQ (reference sequence). The V end was cut by 1 base, the J end by 8 bases, with 14 bases between. The CDR3 is 14 residues long. The CDR3 DNA is TGTGCCAGCAGCTTAGGCCAGACGATAGGAGGCTACACCTTC. The encoded protein is CASSLGQTIGGYTF.

In this sample, this clonotype turned up a few times. The chain uses TRBV11-2 and TRBJ1-6, with D perhaps TRBD1 (5 bases). The V end lost 2 bases, the J end lost 11 bases, and 13 bases lay between the germline ends. Germline CDR1 and CDR2: SGHAT and FQNNGV. This CDR3 has 14 amino acids. The CDR3 bases are TGTGCCAGCAGCTTATCCGCAGGGTATGCACCCCTCCACTTT. Translating it yields CASSLSAGYAPLHF. Looking up the rest from reference TRBV11-2 and TRBJ1-6 gives the full variable domain: EAGVAQSPRYKIIEKRQSVAFWCNPISGHATLYWYQQILGQGPKLLIQFQNNGVVDDSQLPKDRFSAERLKGVDSTLKIQPAKLEDSAVYLCASSLSAGYAPLHFGNGTRLTVT.

The chain employs TRBV27 and TRBJ2-1; D call uncertain. There are 12 residues in the CDR3. Germline V gene data show CDR1 as MNHEY and CDR2 as SMNVEV (reference sequence). V lost 4 bases, J lost 5 bases, and 6 bases lay in between. CDR3 loop: CASSSENNEQFF. In nucleotides, the CDR3 is TGTGCCAGCAGTTCGGAGAACAATGAGCAGTTCTTC.

The chain joins TRBV21-1 to TRBJ2-1; the tabulated D call, TRBD1, remains unverified against the DNA. TRBV21-1 is noted as a pseudogene. This CDR3 has 19 amino acids. CDR3 loop: CASSKGPPGTGSKYNEQFF. Written as DNA, the CDR3 is TGTGCCAGCAGCAAAGGGCCCCCAGGTACAGGGTCCAAATACAATGAGCAGTTCTTC.

The rearrangement joins TRBV7-3 to TRBJ2-7; 7 nucleotides match TRBD2. Germline values: CDR1 SGHTA, CDR2 FQGTGA. The CDR3 is 14 residues long. Unmatched junction bases numbered 5, after V lost 4 bases and J lost 2 bases. This chain's CDR3 is CASSSSSGAYEQYF. The CDR3, as DNA: TGTGCCAGCAGCTCATCCAGCGGGGCCTACGAGCAGTACTTC.

This clonotype was observed a few times. V gene TRBV10-3 combines with J gene TRBJ1-2; D uncertain. The CDR3 sequence is 16 residues long. Trimming took 2 bases from V and 8 from J, leaving 21 bases between them. Germline CDR1 reads ENHRY; CDR2 reads SYGVKD. As DNA, the CDR3 is TGTGCCATCAGTGAGCCCCCCCCGGAGGTCCCTAGGGGCTACACCTTC. This encodes CAISEPPPEVPRGYTF.

This clonotype has a handful of counts. V and J are TRBV7-6 and TRBJ1-1, with D maybe TRBD1 (5 bases). V was cut by 5 bases and J by 4 bases, with 20 bases left in between. This CDR3 region has 16 residues. Per the germline V gene, CDR1 is SGHVS and CDR2 is FNYEAQ. CDR3 sequence: CASSPEVGSRGTEAFF. Here the CDR3 DNA reads TGTGCCAGCAGCCCCGAAGTGGGGTCGAGGGGCACTGAAGCTTTCTTT.

CDR3 nucleotide sequence: TGTGCCAGCAGAGAACGGCCGAACACCGGGGAGCTGTTTTTT. Amino acid sequence: CASRERPNTGELFF. This chain links TRBV12-3 or TRBV12-4 with TRBJ2-2, with D unclear. The ends were cut back, 6 bases at V and 0 bases at J, with 8 bases in the middle. The length of the CDR3 is 14 residues.

This sequence joins TRBV5-8 and TRBJ1-4; perhaps TRBD1 as D (6 bases). Between the trimmed V and J ends, which lost 1 base and 7 bases, there was a span of 11 bases. This CDR3 contains 14 residues. Germline V gene lookup returns CDR1 SGHTS and CDR2 YDEGEE. The CDR3 region is CASSLTGLGEKLFF. CDR3 bases: TGTGCCAGCAGCTTGACAGGGCTGGGTGAAAAACTGTTTTTT.